The rows below give T cell receptor beta chains drawn from one sample of a study of lung T cells in sarcoidosis with Löfgren's syndrome. Each CDR3 protein is one row after TCRdb ran MiXCR on the reads. Of roughly 63,000 distinct CDR3 sequences listed, around 21% are singletons. Sequenced input: CD4+ T cells from PBMCs. The source is a human donor with sarcoidosis (Löfgren's syndrome or another form), or a control subject (not recorded which). Each CDR3 is given with its conserved first and last residue. D genes are given only for firm matches. Rows may omit the clone size; those that give it use once, few, many or a size class.

d_call | j_call | clone_size | v_call | cdr3_nt | cdr3_aa
- | TRBJ2-3 | few | TRBV14 | TGTGCCAGCAGCCCTCGGTCCGATACGCAGTATTTT | CASSPRSDTQYF
- | TRBJ1-4 | - | TRBV30 | TGTGCGGGGACTTGGGTGGATGAAAAACTGTTTTTT | CAGTWVDEKLFF
TRBD1 | TRBJ2-4 | - | TRBV18 | TGTGCCAGCTCATATGACAGGGGGCAAGGCAAAAACATTCAGTACTTC | CASSYDRGQGKNIQYF
- | TRBJ2-7 | many | TRBV7-8 | TGTGCCAGCAGCTTTGACTGGACTTCCCTCGGGTACGAGCAGTACTTC | CASSFDWTSLGYEQYF
- | TRBJ2-1 | - | TRBV5-1 | TGCGCCAGCAGCACACAAGCGGAGAATGAGCAGTTCTTC | CASSTQAENEQFF
- | TRBJ1-1 | many | TRBV28 | TGTGCCAGCACCTCGGGCACTGAAGCTTTCTTT | CASTSGTEAFF
TRBD1 | TRBJ1-5 | - | TRBV12-3/TRBV12-4 | TGTGCCAGCAGAGGCGGACAGGAAAGGGAGCAGCCCCAGCATTTT | CASRGGQEREQPQHF
- | TRBJ1-4 | - | TRBV5-6 | TGTGCCAGCAGCTTGTTTACGGTTAATGAAAAACTGTTTTTT | CASSLFTVNEKLFF
TRBD2 | TRBJ2-7 | - | TRBV19 | TGTGCCAGTAGCGGCGGGGGGCTGGCGGAGGAGCAGTACTTC | CASSGGGLAEEQYF
TRBD1 | TRBJ2-5 | many | TRBV20-1 | TGCAGTGCTACTACAACAGGGGCTAGTACAGAGACCCAGTACTTC | CSATTTGASTETQYF
TRBD2 | TRBJ2-1 | many | TRBV12-3/TRBV12-4 | TGTGCCAGCAGTTTAGCTAGCGGGGGGGCCAGGAGGAATGAGCAGTTCTTC | CASSLASGGARRNEQFF
- | TRBJ1-5 | - | TRBV7-9 | TGTGCCAGCAGCCAGGGGACACAGCCCCAGCATTTT | CASSQGTQPQHF
TRBD1 | TRBJ1-2 | many | TRBV4-2 | TGTGCCAGCAGCCAAGAACTGGGACAGGGTGATGGCTACACCTTC | CASSQELGQGDGYTF
- | TRBJ2-3 | few | TRBV19 | TGTGCCAGTACCGTAGCGGATACTAGCACAGATACGCAGTATTTT | CASTVADTSTDTQYF
TRBD2 | TRBJ2-1 | - | TRBV11-2 | TGTGCCAGCAGCTTAGGGACTAGCGGGGCCGCGGGTGAGCAGTTCTTC | CASSLGTSGAAGEQFF
- | TRBJ1-6 | many | TRBV6-1 | TGTGCCAGCAGTTATGGGAGAAATTCACCCCTCCACTTT | CASSYGRNSPLHF
- | TRBJ2-7 | many | TRBV6-1 | TGTGCCAGCAGGGGAGAGGGACGGAGTTACGAGCAGTACTTC | CASRGEGRSYEQYF
TRBD2 | TRBJ2-1 | many | TRBV28 | TGTGCCAGCAGTTCTCACTCGACTAGCGGGAATGGGAATGAGCAGTTCTTC | CASSSHSTSGNGNEQFF
- | TRBJ2-7 | few | TRBV12-3/TRBV12-4 | TGTGCCAGCAGTGAGAGACCCGCTCCGGGAAGCGTATCGAGCTCCTACGAGCAGTACTTC | CASSERPAPGSVSSSYEQYF
- | TRBJ2-1 | - | TRBV5-1 | TGCGCCAGCAGCTTGGTGGGTGCCTCCTACAATGAGCAGTTCTTC | CASSLVGASYNEQFF
- | TRBJ1-4 | few | TRBV7-2 | TGTGCCAGCAGCTTAGCTACAGGGTTTAATGAAAAACTGTTTTTT | CASSLATGFNEKLFF
TRBD1 | TRBJ2-3 | many | TRBV10-1 | TGCGCCAGCAGCTCGACAGGGGGGCCTAGCACAGATACGCAGTATTTT | CASSSTGGPSTDTQYF
- | TRBJ2-7 | many | TRBV27 | TGTGCCAGCAGTTTATTGCGGGGGCCCTACGAGCAGTACTTC | CASSLLRGPYEQYF
- | TRBJ1-6 | - | TRBV12-3/TRBV12-4 | TGTGTCAGCAGTTTACTGAGTTCACCCCTCCACTTT | CVSSLLSSPLHF
TRBD1 | TRBJ1-1 | many | TRBV20-1 | TGCAGTGCTATGGACAGGGTCTTCATGAACACTGAAGCTTTCTTT | CSAMDRVFMNTEAFF
- | TRBJ1-1 | many | TRBV7-9 | TGTGCCAGCAGTAGACAGACGAACACTGGGGCTTTCTTT | CASSRQTNTGAFF
- | TRBJ2-1 | many | TRBV15 | TGTGCCACCAGCAGAGAACTAGCAGGCGATGAGCAGTTCTTC | CATSRELAGDEQFF
TRBD2 | TRBJ2-3 | many | TRBV27 | TGTGCCAGCAGTCGGGGGGGTAGAGATACGCAGTATTTT | CASSRGGRDTQYF
- | TRBJ1-2 | - | TRBV7-2 | TGTGCCGGCAGCTTACAGGGAAGGTATGGCTACACCTTC | CAGSLQGRYGYTF
TRBD2 | TRBJ2-1 | - | TRBV10-2 | TGCGCCAGCAACCAAGTCCAGAGCGGGAGTGAGCAGTTCTTC | CASNQVQSGSEQFF
- | TRBJ1-5 | few | TRBV7-6 | TGTGCCAGCAGCCGAGCACCGGGGAGCAATCAGCCCCAGCATTTT | CASSRAPGSNQPQHF